Following are 8 T cell receptor beta chains from one sample sequenced in a study of T-cell memory formation after mild COVID-19. TCRdb re-called the 5' RACE reads through MiXCR, storing one row per CDR3 protein. Among around 440,000 distinct CDR3 sequences listed, about 20% were seen once. Sequencing was carried out using PBMCs or a T cell subset sorted from them (not recorded which). These receptor sequences come from an adult woman who had mild COVID-19 (a few samples of this study predate the infection). Cell type and time point are not known.

This clonotype was seen a few times. The chain carries TRBV5-4 and TRBJ1-1; D may be TRBD1 (5 bases). CDR3 length: 17 residues. Trimming pared 3 bases from V and 2 bases from J, leaving 20 bases between. Per germline, CDR1 SGHNT and CDR2 YYREEE (reference sequence). CDR3 in amino acids: CASSWGGVRRFNTEAFF. The CDR3 nucleotides are TGTGCCAGCAGCTGGGGCGGGGTCAGGAGGTTCAACACTGAAGCTTTCTTT.

This chain connects TRBV6-2 or TRBV6-3 to TRBJ2-1, with 8 bases fitting TRBD2. J lost 6 bases, V lost 6 bases, and 10 bases had no gene match. CDR3 length: 15 residues. CDR1 is MNHEY, CDR2 SVGEGT, per germline. DNA for the CDR3: TGTGCCAGCAGGCCGGGGAGCGGGAGATCCAATGAGCAGTTCTTC. Translating gives CASRPGSGRSNEQFF.

J is TRBJ2-2 and V is TRBV9; TRBD2 might be the D (5 bases). V gave up 0 bases and J gave up 6 bases, with 12 bases separating them. This CDR3 is 15 amino acids long. Germline-derived CDR1 and CDR2 are SGDLS and YYNGEE. The CDR3 region has the DNA TGTGCCAGCAGCGTAGGGGAGAACACCCCCGGGGAGCTGTTTTTT. It yields the protein CASSVGENTPGELFF.

The chain couples TRBV6-4 to TRBJ2-6; D perhaps matches TRBD2 (5 bases). The CDR3 contains 16 residues. Germline V gene lookup returns CDR1 MRHNA and CDR2 SNTAGT. V was pared by 3 bases and J by 2 bases, with 11 bases between. This CDR3 reads CASSEHRGAGANVLTF. CDR3 nucleotides: TGTGCCAGCAGTGAGCACCGGGGAGCTGGGGCCAACGTCCTGACTTTC.

The chain carries TRBV4-1 and TRBJ1-5; no clear D gene. This CDR3 contains 15 residues. V was pared by 3 bases and J by 3 bases, with 12 bases between. Germline CDR1 and CDR2: MGHRA and YSYEKL. The CDR3 reads CASSHESETNQPQHF. Here the CDR3 DNA reads TGCGCCAGCAGCCATGAGTCAGAGACCAATCAGCCCCAGCATTTT.

Only a few counts were recorded for this clonotype. V gene TRBV6-5 combines with J gene TRBJ2-1; a weak D match, TRBD2 (5 bases). Germline loops: CDR1 MNHEY, CDR2 SVGAGI. V lost 0 bases and J lost 8, with 11 bases in between. The CDR3 is 14 residues long. The CDR3 DNA is TGTGCCAGCAGTTACTCACGAGGGATCGATGAGCAGTTCTTC. Translating gives CASSYSRGIDEQFF.

J is TRBJ2-7 and V is TRBV12-3 or TRBV12-4; the D is unclear. Trimming took off 5 bases at V and 3 bases at J, with 14 bases between the two ends. The CDR3 length is 14 residues. The CDR3 DNA follows: TGTGCCAGCAGTCCGAGACACGGTGTCTACGAGCAGTACTTC. Its translation: CASSPRHGVYEQYF.

V usage is TRBV29-1 and J usage is TRBJ2-7; tentatively, D is TRBD1 or TRBD2 (5 bases each). The CDR3 spans 13 residues. The V end lost 8 bases, the J end lost 2 bases, and 16 bases lay between the germline ends. In germline, CDR1 is SQVTM, CDR2 ANQGSEA. This CDR3 reads CSSRDGGTYEQYF. The DNA for the CDR3 is TGCAGCTCAAGGGACGGCGGCACCTACGAGCAGTACTTC.